This is a list of T cell receptor beta chains from one sample in a study of OX40 agonist ivuxolimab in advanced cancers. Generated by immunoSEQ multiplex PCR, the TCRdb table keeps only in-frame clones and is missing some. This sample carries around 95,000 clones, 90% of them seen once, and the ten largest clones take around 0.16%. The material was CD4+ or CD8+ T cells sorted from blood, obtained in a trial of the OX40 agonist ivuxolimab. The source is an adult with an advanced solid tumor such as melanoma, head and neck, liver or kidney cancer. CDR3s include the opening cysteine and the closing phenylalanine or tryptophan. Fields, in order: J gene, V gene, D gene, CDR3 protein, CDR3 DNA. The D gene is left open where the match is weak.

TRBJ2-2,TRBV27,TRBD1,CASSFRGTGGNTGELFF,TGTGCCAGCAGTTTTCGAGGGACAGGGGGGAACACCGGGGAGCTGTTTTTT
TRBJ2-3,TRBV6-1,-,CASTSYPRITDTQYF,TGTGCCAGCACGAGTTATCCGAGAATTACAGATACGCAGTATTTT
TRBJ2-5,TRBV25-1,TRBD2,CASSEPRGGETQYF,TGTGCCAGCAGTGAACCCCGGGGAGGGGAGACCCAGTACTTC
TRBJ1-1,TRBV7-3,TRBD1,CASSQQGRITEAFF,TGTGCCAGCAGCCAACAGGGGCGAATCACTGAAGCTTTCTTT
TRBJ1-1,TRBV6-1,-,CASTVVMNTEAFF,TGTGCCAGCACCGTCGTCATGAACACTGAAGCTTTCTTT
TRBJ1-2,TRBV19,-,CASSTGPVENYGYTF,TGTGCCAGTAGTACAGGGCCTGTGGAGAACTATGGCTACACCTTC
TRBJ2-1,TRBV6-1,-,CASSESRRGTVFF,TGTGCCAGCAGTGAGAGTAGAAGGGGGACTGTCTTCTTC
TRBJ2-7,TRBV18,-,CASSPDGAYEQYF,TGTGCCAGCTCACCAGACGGGGCCTACGAGCAGTACTTC
TRBJ1-1,TRBV6-1,-,CASGHLDTEAFF,TGTGCCAGCGGTCACCTCGACACTGAAGCTTTCTTT
TRBJ2-1,TRBV11-3,TRBD2,CASSLGGGASRDEQFF,TGTGCCAGCAGCTTAGGCGGGGGAGCTTCCCGGGATGAGCAGTTCTTC
TRBJ1-5,TRBV7-9,-,CASSFDNSNQPQHF,TGTGCCAGCAGCTTTGACAATAGCAATCAGCCCCAGCATTTT
TRBJ1-5,TRBV19,TRBD1,CASSSDRVNAGQPQHF,TGTGCCAGTAGTTCGGACAGGGTCAACGCCGGTCAGCCCCAGCATTTT
TRBJ2-1,TRBV7-3,TRBD1,CASSPTLGGGSDEQFF,TGTGCCAGCAGCCCAACGTTAGGGGGCGGATCTGATGAGCAGTTCTTC